Sequencing of this TCR beta chain was carried out in a study of Graves' ophthalmopathy and Graves' hyperthyroidism. The study's findings and limits: Distinction of ophthalmopathy from stable hyperthyroidism by a 13-signature model reached approximately 88% sensitivity and 75% to 84% specificity. The model achieved about 64% sensitivity and 72% to 85% specificity for ophthalmopathy progression.

Investigators amplified TCR beta CDR3 regions from RNA transcripts. Following a first-round RT-PCR that used HTBI primers, a second-round multiplex PCR was carried out. One entry per CDR3 protein, called by TCRdb with MiXCR from the multiplex PCR reads. The sample lists about 740,000 distinct CDR3 sequences, roughly 40% occurring once. The sample holds many counts of this clonotype. Its cognate antigen is unknown. PBMCs were isolated from a roughly 10 ml sample of fresh peripheral blood. Germline lookup yields CDR1 SEHNR and CDR2 FQNEAQ (reference sequence). The CDR3 runs to 13 residues. Trimming shortened V by 11 bases and J by 0 bases, and 10 bases separated the two germline ends.

The source is an adult man with Graves' ophthalmopathy. The material sequenced was peripheral blood. This chain uses TRBV7-9 with TRBJ2-2; tentatively, D is TRBD1 or TRBD2 (5 bases each). CDR3 nucleotides: TGTGCCGGCCGAGGGGCGAACACCGGGGAGCTGTTTTTT. Translated: CAGRGANTGELFF.